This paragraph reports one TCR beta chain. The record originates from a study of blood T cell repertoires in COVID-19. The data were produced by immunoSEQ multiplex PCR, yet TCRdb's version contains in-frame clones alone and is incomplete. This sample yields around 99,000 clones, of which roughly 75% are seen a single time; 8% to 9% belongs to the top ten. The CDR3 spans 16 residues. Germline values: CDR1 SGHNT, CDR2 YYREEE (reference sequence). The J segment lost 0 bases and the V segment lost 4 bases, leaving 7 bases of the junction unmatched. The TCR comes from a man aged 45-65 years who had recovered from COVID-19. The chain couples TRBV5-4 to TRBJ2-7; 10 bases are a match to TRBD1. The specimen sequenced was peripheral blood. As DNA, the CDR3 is TGTGCCAGCAGCCGAACCGGGACAGGGGTCTCCTACGAGCAGTACTTC. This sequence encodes CASSRTGTGVSYEQYF.